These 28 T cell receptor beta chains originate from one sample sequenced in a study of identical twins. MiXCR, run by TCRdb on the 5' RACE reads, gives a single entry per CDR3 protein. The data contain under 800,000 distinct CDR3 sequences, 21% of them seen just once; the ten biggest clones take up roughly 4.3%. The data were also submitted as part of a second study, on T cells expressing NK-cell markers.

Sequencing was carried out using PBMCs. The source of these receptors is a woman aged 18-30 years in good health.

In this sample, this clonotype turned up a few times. CDR3 nucleotides: TGTGCCAGCATGGGGGAGACAGACTTCTCTGGGGCCAACGTCCTGACTTTC. Protein product: CASMGETDFSGANVLTF. The V and J genes are TRBV2 and TRBJ2-6; either TRBD1 or TRBD2 may fit D (5 bases each). The CDR3 has 17 residues. V gave up 7 bases and J gave up 0 bases, with 16 bases separating them. The germline CDR1 and CDR2 sequences are SNHLY and FYNNEI.

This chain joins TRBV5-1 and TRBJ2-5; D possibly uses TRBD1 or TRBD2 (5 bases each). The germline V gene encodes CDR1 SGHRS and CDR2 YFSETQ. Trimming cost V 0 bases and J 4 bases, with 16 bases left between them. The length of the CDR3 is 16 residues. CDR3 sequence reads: CASSLAGTADGETQYF. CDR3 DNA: TGCGCCAGCAGCTTGGCCGGGACGGCCGATGGAGAGACCCAGTACTTC. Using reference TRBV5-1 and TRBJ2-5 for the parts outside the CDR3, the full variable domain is KAGVTQTPRYLIKTRGQQVTLSCSPISGHRSVSWYQQTPGQGLQFLFEYFSETQRNKGNFPGRFSGRQFSNSRSEMNVSTLELGDSALYLCASSLAGTADGETQYFGPGTRLLVL.

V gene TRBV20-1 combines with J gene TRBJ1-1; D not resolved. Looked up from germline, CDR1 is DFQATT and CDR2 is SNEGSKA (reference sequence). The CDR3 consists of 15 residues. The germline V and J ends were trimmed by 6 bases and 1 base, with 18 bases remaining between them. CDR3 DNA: TGCAGTGCCCTCGGGCACTACCCCTCGAACACTGAAGCTTTCTTT. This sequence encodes CSALGHYPSNTEAFF.

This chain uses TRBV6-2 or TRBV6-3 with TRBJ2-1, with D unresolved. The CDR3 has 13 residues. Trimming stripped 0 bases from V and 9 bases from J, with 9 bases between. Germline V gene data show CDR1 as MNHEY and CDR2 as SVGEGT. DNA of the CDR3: TGTGCCAGCAGTTACTCTCTCCGTCCTGAGCAGTTCTTC. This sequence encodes CASSYSLRPEQFF.

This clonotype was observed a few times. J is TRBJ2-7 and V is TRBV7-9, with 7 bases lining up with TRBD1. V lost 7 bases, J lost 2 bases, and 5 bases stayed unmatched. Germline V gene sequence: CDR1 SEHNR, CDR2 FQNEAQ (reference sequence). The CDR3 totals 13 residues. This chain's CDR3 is CASTPDRPYEQYF. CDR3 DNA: TGTGCCAGCACCCCGGACAGGCCCTACGAGCAGTACTTC.

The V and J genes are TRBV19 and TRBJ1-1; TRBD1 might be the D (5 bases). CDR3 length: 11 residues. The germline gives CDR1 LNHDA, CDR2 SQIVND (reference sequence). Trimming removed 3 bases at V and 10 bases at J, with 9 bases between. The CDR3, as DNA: TGTGCCAGTAGTATGGTGGGGCGAGCTTTCTTT. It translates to CASSMVGRAFF.

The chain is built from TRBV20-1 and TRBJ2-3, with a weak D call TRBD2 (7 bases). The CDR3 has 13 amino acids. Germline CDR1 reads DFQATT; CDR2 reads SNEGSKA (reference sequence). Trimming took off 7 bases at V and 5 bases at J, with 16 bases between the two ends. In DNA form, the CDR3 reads TGCAGTGTCCCCCGCGGGGGCGGAGATACGCAGTATTTT. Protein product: CSVPRGGGDTQYF.

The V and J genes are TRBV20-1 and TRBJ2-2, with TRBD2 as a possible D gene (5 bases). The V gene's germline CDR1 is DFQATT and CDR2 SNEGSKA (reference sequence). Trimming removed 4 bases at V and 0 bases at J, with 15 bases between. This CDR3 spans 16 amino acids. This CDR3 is CSAISTAGPNTGELFF. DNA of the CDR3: TGCAGTGCTATTTCTACTGCGGGTCCGAACACCGGGGAGCTGTTTTTT.

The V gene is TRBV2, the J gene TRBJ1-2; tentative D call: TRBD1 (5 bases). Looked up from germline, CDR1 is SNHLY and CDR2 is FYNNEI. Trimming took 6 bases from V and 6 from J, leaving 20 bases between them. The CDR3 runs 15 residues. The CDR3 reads CASSPPDGRGDGYTF. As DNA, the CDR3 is TGTGCCAGCAGCCCACCGGACGGGAGGGGTGATGGCTACACCTTC.

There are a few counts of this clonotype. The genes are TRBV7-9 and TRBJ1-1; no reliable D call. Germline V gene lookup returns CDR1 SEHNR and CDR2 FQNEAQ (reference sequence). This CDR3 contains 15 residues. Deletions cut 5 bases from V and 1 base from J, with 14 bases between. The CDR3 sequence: CASSPLGERNTEAFF. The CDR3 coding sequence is TGTGCCAGCAGCCCTCTCGGGGAGCGGAACACTGAAGCTTTCTTT.

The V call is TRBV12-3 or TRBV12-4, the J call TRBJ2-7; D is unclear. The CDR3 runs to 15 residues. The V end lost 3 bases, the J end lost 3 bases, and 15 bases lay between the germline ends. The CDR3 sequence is CASSFSFISSYEQYF. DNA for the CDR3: TGTGCCAGCAGTTTCAGTTTTATTTCGAGCTACGAGCAGTACTTC.

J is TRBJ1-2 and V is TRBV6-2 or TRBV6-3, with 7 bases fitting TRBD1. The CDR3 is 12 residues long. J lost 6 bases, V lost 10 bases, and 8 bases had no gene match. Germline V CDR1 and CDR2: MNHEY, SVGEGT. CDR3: CATLGTADGYTF. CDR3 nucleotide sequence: TGTGCCACCCTCGGGACAGCCGATGGCTACACCTTC.

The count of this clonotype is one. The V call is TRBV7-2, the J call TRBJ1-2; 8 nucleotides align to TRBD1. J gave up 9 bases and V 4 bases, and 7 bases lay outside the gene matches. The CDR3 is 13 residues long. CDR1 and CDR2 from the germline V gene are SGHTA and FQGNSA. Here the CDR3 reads CASSSRTGQRYTF. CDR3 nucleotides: TGTGCCAGCAGCTCCAGGACAGGGCAACGCTACACCTTC.

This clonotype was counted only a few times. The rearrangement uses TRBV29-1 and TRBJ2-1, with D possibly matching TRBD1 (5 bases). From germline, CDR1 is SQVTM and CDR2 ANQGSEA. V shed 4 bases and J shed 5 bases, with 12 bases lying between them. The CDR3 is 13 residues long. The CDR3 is CSVGGPADNEQFF. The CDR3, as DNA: TGCAGCGTTGGGGGCCCAGCTGACAATGAGCAGTTCTTC.

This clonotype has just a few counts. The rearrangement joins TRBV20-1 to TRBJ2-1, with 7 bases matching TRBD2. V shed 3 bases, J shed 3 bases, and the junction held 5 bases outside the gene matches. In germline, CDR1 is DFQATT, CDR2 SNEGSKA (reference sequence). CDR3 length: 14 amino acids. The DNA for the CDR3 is TGCAGTGCTAGTCGTGGGGACTACTACAATGAGCAGTTCTTC. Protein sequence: CSASRGDYYNEQFF.

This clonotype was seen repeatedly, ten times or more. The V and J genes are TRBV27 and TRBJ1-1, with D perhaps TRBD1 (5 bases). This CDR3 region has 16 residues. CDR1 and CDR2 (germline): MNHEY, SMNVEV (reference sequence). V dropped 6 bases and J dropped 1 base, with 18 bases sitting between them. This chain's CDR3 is CASRVFPLGGNTEAFF. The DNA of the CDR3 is TGTGCCAGCAGAGTTTTCCCCTTGGGGGGGAACACTGAAGCTTTCTTT.

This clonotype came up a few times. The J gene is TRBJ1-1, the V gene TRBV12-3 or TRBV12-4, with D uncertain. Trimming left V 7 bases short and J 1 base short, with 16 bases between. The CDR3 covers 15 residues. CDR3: CASNPGGRQNTEAFF. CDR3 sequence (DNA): TGTGCCAGCAATCCAGGAGGGAGACAGAACACTGAAGCTTTCTTT.

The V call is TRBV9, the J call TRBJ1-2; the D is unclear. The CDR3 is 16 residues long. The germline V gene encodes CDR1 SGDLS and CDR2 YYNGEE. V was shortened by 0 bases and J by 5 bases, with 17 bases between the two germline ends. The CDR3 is CASSVVSSPTPYGYTF. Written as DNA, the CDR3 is TGTGCCAGCAGCGTAGTCTCGTCTCCAACTCCGTATGGCTACACCTTC.

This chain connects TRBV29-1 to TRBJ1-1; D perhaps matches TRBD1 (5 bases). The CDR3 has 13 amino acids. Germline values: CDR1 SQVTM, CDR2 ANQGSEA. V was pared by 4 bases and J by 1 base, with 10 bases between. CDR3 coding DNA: TGCAGCGTTGGGCACGGGACGAACACTGAAGCTTTCTTT. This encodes CSVGHGTNTEAFF.

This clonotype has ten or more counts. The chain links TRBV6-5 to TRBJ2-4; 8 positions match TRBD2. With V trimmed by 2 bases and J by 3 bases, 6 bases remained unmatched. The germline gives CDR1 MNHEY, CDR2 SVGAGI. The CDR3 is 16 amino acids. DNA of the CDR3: TGTGCCAGCAGTTACAGGACTAGCAGCGGCAAAAACATTCAGTACTTC. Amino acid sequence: CASSYRTSSGKNIQYF.

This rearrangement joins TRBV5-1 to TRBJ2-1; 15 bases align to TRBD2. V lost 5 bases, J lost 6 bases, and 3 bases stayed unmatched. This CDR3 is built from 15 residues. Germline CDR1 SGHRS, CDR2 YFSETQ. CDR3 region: CASRAGLAGGNEQFF. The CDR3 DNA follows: TGCGCCAGCAGGGCGGGACTAGCGGGGGGCAATGAGCAGTTCTTC.

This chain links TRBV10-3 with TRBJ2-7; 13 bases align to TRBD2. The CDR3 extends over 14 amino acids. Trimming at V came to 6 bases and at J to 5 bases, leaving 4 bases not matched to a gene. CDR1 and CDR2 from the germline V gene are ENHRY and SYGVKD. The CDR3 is CAIRGLAGPHEQYF. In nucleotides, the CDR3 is TGTGCCATCAGGGGACTAGCGGGGCCTCACGAGCAGTACTTC.

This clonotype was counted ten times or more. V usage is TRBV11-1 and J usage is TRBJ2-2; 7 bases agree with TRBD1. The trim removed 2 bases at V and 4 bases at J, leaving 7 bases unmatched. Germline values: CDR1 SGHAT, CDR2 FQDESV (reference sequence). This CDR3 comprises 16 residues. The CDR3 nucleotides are TGTGCCAGCAGCTTAATAGGGGGCTATGGCACCGGGGAGCTGTTTTTT. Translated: CASSLIGGYGTGELFF.

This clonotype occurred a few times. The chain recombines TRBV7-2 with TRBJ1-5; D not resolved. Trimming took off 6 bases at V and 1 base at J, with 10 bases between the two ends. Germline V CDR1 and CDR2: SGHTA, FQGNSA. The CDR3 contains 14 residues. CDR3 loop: CASSYWASNQPQHF. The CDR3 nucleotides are TGTGCCAGCAGTTACTGGGCCAGCAATCAGCCCCAGCATTTT.

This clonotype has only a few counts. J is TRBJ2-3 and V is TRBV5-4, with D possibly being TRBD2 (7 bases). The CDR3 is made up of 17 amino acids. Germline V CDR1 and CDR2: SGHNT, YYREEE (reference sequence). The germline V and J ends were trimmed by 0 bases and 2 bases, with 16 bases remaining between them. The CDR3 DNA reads TGTGCCAGCAGCTTGGGTTCGAGGGGGGGAACCACAGATACGCAGTATTTT. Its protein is CASSLGSRGGTTDTQYF. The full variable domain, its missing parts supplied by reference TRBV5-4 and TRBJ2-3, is ETGVTQSPTHLIKTRGQQVTLRCSSQSGHNTVSWYQQALGQGPQFIFQYYREEENGRGNFPPRFSGLQFPNYSSELNVNALELDDSALYLCASSLGSRGGTTDTQYFGPGTRLTVL.

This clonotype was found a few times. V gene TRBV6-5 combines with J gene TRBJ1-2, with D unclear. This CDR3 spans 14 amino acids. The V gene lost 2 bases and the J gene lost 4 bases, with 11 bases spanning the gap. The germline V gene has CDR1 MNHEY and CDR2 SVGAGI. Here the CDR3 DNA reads TGTGCCAGCAGTTACCTGGGGAGCGCCTATGGCTACACCTTC. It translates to CASSYLGSAYGYTF.

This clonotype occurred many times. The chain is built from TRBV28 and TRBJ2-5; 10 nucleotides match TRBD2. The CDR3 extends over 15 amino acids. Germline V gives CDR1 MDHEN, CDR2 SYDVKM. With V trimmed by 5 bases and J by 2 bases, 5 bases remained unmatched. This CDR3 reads CASSRTSGSQETQYF. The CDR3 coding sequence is TGTGCCAGCAGTCGGACTAGCGGATCACAAGAGACCCAGTACTTC.

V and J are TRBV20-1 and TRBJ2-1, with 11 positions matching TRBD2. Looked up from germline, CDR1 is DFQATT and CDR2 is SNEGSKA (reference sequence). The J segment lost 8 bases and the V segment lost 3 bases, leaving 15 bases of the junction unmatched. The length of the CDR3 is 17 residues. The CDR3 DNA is TGCAGTGCTAGTGGGGGGGATAGCGGGAGGGCCCGGGATGAGCAGTTCTTC. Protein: CSASGGDSGRARDEQFF.